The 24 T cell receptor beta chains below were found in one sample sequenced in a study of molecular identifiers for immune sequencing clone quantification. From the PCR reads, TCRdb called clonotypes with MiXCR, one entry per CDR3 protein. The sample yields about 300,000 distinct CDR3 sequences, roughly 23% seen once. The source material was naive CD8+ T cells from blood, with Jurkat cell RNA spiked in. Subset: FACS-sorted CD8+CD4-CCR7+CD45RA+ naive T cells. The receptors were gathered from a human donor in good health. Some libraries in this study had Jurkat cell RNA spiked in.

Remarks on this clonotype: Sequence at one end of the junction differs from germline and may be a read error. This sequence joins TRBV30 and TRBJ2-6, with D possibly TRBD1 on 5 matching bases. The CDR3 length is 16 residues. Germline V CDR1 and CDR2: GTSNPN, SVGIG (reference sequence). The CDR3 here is CAWSSQGTVGAHVLTF. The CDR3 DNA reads TGTGCCTGGAGTAGTCAGGGAACGGTTGGGGCCCACGTCCTGACTTTC. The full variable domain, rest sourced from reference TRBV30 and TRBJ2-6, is SQTIHQWPATLVQPVGSPLSLECTVEGTSNPNLYWYRQAAGRGLQLLFYSVGIGQISSEVPQNLSASRPQDRQFILSSKKLLLSDSGFYLCAWSSQGTVGAHVLTFGAGSRLTVL.

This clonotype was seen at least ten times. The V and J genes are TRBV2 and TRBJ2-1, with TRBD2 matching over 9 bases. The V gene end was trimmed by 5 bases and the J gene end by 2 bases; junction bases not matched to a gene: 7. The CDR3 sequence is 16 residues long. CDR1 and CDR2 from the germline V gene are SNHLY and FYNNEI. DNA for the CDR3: TGTGCCAGCAGTCAGCTAGCGGGAAAAGCCTACAATGAGCAGTTCTTC. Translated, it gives CASSQLAGKAYNEQFF. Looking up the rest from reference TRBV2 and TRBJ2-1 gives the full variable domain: EPEVTQTPSHQVTQMGQEVILRCVPISNHLYFYWYRQILGQKVEFLVSFYNNEISEKSEIFDDQFSVERPDGSNFTLKIRSTKLEDSAMYFCASSQLAGKAYNEQFFGPGTRLTVL.

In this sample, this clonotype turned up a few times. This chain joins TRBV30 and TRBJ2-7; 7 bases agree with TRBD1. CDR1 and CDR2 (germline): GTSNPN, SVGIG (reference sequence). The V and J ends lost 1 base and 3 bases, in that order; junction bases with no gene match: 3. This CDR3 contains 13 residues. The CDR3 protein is CAWSAGQSYEQYF. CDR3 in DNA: TGTGCCTGGAGTGCGGGACAGAGCTACGAGCAGTACTTC.

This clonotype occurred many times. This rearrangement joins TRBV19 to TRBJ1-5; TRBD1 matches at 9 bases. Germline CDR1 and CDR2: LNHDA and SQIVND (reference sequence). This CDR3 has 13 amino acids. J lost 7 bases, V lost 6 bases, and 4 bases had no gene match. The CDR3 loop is CASSPDRGQPQHF. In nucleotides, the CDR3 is TGTGCCAGTAGCCCGGACAGGGGCCAGCCCCAGCATTTT.

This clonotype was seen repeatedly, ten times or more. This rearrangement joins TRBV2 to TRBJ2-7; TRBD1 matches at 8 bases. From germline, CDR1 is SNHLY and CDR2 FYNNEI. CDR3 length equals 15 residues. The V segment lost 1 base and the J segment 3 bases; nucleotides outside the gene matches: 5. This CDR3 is CASSEEHRGDYEQYF. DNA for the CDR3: TGTGCCAGCAGTGAAGAGCACAGGGGGGACTACGAGCAGTACTTC.

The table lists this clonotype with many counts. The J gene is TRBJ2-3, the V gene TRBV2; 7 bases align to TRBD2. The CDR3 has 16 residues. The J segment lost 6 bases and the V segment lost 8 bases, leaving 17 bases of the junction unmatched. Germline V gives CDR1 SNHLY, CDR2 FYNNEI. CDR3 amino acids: CASAPPASGLGDTQYF. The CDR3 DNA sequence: TGTGCCAGCGCTCCACCGGCTAGCGGACTAGGGGATACGCAGTATTTT.

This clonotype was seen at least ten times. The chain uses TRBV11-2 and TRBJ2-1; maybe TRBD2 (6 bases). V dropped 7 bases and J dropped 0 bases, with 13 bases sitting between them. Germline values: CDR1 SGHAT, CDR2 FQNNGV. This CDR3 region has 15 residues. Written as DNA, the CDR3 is TGTGCCAGCATCCCAGCGGGTGGCTCCTACAATGAGCAGTTCTTC. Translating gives CASIPAGGSYNEQFF.

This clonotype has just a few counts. CDR3: CATAPIAGSYEQYF. DNA for the CDR3: TGTGCCACCGCCCCTATAGCGGGGTCCTACGAGCAGTACTTC. The chain has TRBV27 and TRBJ2-7, with 8 positions matching TRBD2. Germline trimming cut 10 bases from V and 1 base from J; bases unmatched to any gene: 9. Germline V CDR1 and CDR2: MNHEY, SMNVEV (reference sequence). The CDR3 consists of 14 residues.

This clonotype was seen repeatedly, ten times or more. The CDR3 nucleotides read TGCAGCACCGGACAGGGCTTCACTGAAGCTTTCTTT. Protein product: CSTGQGFTEAFF. V usage is TRBV29-1 and J usage is TRBJ1-1; 8 bases are a match to TRBD1. After removal of 8 bases from V and 4 bases from J, the junction contained 6 bases not matched to a gene. Germline V gene sequence: CDR1 SQVTM, CDR2 ANQGSEA. CDR3 length equals 12 residues.

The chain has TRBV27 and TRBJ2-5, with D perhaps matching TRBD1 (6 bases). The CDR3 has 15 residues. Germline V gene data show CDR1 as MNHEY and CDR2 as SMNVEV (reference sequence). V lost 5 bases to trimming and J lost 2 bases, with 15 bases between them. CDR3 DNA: TGTGCCAGCAGTACAGGGAGTGGGGTTCAAGAGACCCAGTACTTC. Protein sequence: CASSTGSGVQETQYF.

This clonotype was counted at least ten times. Here the CDR3 DNA reads TGTGCCAGCAGCCCCCGGACAGGAAGCGAGCAGTACTTC. This codes for CASSPRTGSEQYF. The rearrangement uses TRBV4-2 and TRBJ2-7; TRBD1 agrees at 7 bases. The V and J ends lost 4 bases and 6 bases, in that order; junction bases with no gene match: 6. This CDR3 spans 13 amino acids. CDR1 and CDR2 (germline): LGHNA, YNFKEQ.

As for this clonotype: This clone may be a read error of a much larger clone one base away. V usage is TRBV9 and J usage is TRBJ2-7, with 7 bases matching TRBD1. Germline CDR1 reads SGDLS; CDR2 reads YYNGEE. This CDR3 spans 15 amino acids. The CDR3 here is CASSVSGDRTYGQYF. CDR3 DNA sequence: TGTGCCAGCAGCGTATCTGGGGACAGAACCTACGGGCAGTACTTC.

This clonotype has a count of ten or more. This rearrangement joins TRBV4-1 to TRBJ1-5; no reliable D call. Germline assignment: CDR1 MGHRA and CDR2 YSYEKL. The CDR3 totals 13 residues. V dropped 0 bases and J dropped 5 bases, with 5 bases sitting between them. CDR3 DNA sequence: TGCGCCAGCAGCCAAGATGGGTATCAGCCCCAGCATTTT. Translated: CASSQDGYQPQHF.

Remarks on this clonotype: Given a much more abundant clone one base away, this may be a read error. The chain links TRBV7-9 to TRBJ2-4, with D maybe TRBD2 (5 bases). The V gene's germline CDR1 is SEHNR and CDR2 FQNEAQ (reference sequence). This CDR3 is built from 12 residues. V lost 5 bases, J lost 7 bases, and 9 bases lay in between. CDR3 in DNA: TGTGCCAGCAGCACACGGGATAACATTCAGTACTTC. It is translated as CASSTRDNIQYF.

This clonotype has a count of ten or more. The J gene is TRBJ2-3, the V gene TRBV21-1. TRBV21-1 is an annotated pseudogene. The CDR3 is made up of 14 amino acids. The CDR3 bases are TGTGCCAGCACCACTAGGGAATTCACAGATACGCAGTATTTT. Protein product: CASTTREFTDTQYF.

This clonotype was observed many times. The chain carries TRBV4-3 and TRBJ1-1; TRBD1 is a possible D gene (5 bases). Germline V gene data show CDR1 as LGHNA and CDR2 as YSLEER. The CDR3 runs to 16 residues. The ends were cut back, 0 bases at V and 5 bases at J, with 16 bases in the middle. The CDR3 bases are TGCGCCAGCAGCCAAGATTTTCTTCAGGGCACTACTGAAGCTTTCTTT. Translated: CASSQDFLQGTTEAFF.

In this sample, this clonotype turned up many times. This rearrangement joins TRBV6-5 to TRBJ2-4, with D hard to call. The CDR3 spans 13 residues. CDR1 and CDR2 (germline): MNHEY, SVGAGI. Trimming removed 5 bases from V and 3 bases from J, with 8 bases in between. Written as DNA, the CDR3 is TGTGCCAGCAGTGAGATAGGCAAAAACATTCAGTACTTC. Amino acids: CASSEIGKNIQYF.

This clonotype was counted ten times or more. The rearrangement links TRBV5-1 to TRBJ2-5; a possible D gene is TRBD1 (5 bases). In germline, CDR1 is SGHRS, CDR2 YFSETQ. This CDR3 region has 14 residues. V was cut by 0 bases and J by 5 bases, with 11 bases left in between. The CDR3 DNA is TGCGCCAGCAGCTTGGATGGGGCGAGGGAGACCCAGTACTTC. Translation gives CASSLDGARETQYF.

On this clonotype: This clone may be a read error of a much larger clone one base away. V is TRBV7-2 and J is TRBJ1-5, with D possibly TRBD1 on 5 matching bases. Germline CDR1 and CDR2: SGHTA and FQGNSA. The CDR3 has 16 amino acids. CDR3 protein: CASSPRGAHSNQPRHF. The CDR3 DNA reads TGTGCCAGCAGCCCAAGGGGAGCACATAGCAATCAGCCCCGGCATTTT.

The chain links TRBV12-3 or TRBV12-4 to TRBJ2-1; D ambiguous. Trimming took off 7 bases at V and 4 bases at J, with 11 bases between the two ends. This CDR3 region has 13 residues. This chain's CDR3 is CASTPYGYNEQFF. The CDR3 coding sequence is TGTGCCAGCACACCCTATGGGTACAATGAGCAGTTCTTC.

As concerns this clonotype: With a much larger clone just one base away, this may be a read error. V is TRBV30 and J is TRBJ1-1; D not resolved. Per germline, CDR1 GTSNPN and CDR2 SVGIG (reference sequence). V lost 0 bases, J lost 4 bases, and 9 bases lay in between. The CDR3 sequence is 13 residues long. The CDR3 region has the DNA TGTGCCTGGAGTGTACTGCGGGGCACTGAAGCTTTCTTT. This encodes CAWSVLRGTEAFF.

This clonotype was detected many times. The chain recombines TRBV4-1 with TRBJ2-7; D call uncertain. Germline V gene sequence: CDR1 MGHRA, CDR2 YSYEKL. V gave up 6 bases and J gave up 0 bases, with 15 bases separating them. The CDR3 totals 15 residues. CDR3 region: CASSRDGPSSYEQYF. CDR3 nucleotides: TGCGCCAGCAGTCGCGACGGACCGAGCTCCTACGAGCAGTACTTC.

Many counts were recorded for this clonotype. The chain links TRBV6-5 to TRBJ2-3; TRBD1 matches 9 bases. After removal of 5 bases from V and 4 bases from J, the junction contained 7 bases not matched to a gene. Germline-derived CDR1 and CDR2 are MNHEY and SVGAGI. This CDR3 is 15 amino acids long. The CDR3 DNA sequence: TGTGCCAGCAGTACATGGACAGGGGTAGCAGATACGCAGTATTTT. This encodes CASSTWTGVADTQYF.

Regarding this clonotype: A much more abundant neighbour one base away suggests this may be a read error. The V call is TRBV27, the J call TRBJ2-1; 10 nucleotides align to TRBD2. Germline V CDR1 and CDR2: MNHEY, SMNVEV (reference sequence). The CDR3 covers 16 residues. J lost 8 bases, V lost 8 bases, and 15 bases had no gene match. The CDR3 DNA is TGTGCCAGCGGTCTGTTAGCTAGCGGGGGTGTCGATGAGCAGTTCTTC. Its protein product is CASGLLASGGVDEQFF.